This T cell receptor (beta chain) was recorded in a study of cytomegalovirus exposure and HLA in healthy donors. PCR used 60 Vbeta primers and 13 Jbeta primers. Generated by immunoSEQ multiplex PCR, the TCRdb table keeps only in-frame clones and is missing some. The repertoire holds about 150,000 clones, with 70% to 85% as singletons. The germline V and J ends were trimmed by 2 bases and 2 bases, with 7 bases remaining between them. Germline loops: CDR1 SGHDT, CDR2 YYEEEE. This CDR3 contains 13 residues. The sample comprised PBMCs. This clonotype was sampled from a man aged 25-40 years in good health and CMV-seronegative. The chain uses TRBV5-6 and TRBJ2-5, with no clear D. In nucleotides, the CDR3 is TGTGCCAGCAGCTTCCTGACTCAAGAGACCCAGTACTTC. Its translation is CASSFLTQETQYF.